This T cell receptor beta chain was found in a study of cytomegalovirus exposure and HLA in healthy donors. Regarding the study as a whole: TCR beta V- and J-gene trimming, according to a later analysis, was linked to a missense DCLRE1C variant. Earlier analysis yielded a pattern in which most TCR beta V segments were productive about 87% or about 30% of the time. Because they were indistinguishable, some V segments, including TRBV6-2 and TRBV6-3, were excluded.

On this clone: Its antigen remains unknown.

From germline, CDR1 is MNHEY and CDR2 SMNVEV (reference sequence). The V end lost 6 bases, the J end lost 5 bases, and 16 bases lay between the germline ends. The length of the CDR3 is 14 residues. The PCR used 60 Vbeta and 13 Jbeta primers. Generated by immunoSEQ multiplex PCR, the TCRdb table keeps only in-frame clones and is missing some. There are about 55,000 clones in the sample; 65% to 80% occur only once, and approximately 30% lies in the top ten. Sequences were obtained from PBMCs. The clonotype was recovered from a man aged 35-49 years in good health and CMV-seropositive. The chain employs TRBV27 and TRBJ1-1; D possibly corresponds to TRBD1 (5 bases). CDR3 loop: CASSRGAGKTEAFF. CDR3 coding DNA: TGTGCCAGCAGCCGGGGCGCGGGAAAAACTGAAGCTTTCTTT.